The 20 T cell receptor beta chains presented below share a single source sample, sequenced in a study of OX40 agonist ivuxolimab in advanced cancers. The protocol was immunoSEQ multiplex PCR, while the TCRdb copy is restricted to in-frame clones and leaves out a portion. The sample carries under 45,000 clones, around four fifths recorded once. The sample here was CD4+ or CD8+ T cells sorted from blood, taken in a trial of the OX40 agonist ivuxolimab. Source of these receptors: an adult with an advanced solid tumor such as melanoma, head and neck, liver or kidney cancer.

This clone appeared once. For the CDR3, the DNA is TGTGCCTGGAGTCGCGGGAGAGGGGCCGGGGAGCTGTTTTTT. Its protein product is CAWSRGRGAGELFF. The V and J genes are TRBV30 and TRBJ2-2, with 7 bases that match TRBD2. Trimming took 2 bases from V and 6 from J; bases not matched to a gene: 6. This CDR3 region has 14 residues. Germline values: CDR1 GTSNPN, CDR2 SVGIG (reference sequence).

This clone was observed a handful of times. As DNA, the CDR3 is TGTGCCAGTCAGGGCCCGGGCTTCTACGAGCAGTACTTC. Its translation: CASQGPGFYEQYF. This chain links TRBV19 with TRBJ2-7, with D possibly matching TRBD1 (5 bases). V lost 8 bases and J 3 bases, leaving 14 bases between the germline ends. CDR1 is LNHDA and CDR2 is SQIVND in the germline V gene (reference sequence). This CDR3 spans 13 amino acids.

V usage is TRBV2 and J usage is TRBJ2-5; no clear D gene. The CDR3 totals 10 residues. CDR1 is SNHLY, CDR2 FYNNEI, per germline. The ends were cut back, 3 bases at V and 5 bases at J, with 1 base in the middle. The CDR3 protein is CASSEETQYF. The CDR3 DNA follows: TGTGCCAGCAGTGAGGAGACCCAGTACTTC. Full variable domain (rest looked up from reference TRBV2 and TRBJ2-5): EPEVTQTPSHQVTQMGQEVILRCVPISNHLYFYWYRQILGQKVEFLVSFYNNEISEKSEIFDDQFSVERPDGSNFTLKIRSTKLEDSAMYFCASSEETQYFGPGTRLLVL.

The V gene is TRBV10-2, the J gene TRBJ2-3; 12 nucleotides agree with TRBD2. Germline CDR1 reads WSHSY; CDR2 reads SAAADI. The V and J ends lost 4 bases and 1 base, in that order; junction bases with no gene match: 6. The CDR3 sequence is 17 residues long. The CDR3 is CASSALAGGIGTDTQYF. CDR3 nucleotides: TGCGCCAGCAGTGCGCTAGCGGGGGGGATAGGCACAGATACGCAGTATTTT.

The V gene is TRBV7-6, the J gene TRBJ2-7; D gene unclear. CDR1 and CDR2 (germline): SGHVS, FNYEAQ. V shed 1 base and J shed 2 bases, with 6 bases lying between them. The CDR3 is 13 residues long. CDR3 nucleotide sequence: TGTGCCAGCAGCTTAGGTTCAGCCTACGAGCAGTACTTC. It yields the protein CASSLGSAYEQYF.

For the CDR3, the DNA is TGTGCCAGCTGGGGACTAGCGGTCAACCGGGGCACCGGGGAGCTGTTTTTT. Amino acid sequence: CASWGLAVNRGTGELFF. The V gene is TRBV28, the J gene TRBJ2-2; 11 bases fit TRBD2. Germline loops: CDR1 MDHEN, CDR2 SYDVKM. The junction had 12 bases not matched to a gene; V was cut back by 8 bases and J by 4 bases. The CDR3 length is 17 residues.

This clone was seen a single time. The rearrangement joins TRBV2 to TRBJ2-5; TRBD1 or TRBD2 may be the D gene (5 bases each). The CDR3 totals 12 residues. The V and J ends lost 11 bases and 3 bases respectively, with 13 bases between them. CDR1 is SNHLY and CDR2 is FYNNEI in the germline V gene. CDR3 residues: CAGWDGEETQYF. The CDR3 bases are TGTGCCGGTTGGGACGGAGAAGAGACCCAGTACTTC.

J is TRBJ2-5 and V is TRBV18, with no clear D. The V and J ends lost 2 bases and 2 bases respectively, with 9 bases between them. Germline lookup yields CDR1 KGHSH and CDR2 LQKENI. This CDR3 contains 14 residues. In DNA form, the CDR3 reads TGTGCCAGCTCACCAAGGCGGTTGCAAGAGACCCAGTACTTC. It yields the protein CASSPRRLQETQYF.

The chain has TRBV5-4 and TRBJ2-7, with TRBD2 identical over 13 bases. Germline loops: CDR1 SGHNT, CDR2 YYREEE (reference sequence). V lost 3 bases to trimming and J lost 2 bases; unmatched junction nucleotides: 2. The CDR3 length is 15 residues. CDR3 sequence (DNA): TGTGCCAGCAGCTCGGGACTAGCGGGGCCCTACGAGCAGTACTTC. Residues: CASSSGLAGPYEQYF. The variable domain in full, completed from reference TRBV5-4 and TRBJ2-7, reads ETGVTQSPTHLIKTRGQQVTLRCSSQSGHNTVSWYQQALGQGPQFIFQYYREEENGRGNFPPRFSGLQFPNYSSELNVNALELDDSALYLCASSSGLAGPYEQYFGPGTRLTVT.

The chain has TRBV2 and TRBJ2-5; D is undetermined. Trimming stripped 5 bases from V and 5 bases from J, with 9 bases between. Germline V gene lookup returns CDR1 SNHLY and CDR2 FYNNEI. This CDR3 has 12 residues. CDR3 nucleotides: TGTGCCAGCAGTCGGTTGGTGGAGACCCAGTACTTC. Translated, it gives CASSRLVETQYF.

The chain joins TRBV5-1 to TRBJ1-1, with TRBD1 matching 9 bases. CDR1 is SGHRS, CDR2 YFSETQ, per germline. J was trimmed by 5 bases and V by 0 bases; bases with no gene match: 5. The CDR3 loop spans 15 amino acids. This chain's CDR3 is CASSLGPGQGTEAFF. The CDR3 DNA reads TGCGCCAGCAGCTTGGGACCGGGACAGGGTACTGAAGCTTTCTTT.

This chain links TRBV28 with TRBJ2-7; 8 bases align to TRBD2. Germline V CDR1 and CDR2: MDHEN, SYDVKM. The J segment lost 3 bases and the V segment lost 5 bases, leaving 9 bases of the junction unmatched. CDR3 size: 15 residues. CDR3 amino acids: CASSPPRLAGYEQYF. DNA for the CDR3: TGTGCCAGCAGTCCCCCCCGGCTAGCGGGCTACGAGCAGTACTTC.

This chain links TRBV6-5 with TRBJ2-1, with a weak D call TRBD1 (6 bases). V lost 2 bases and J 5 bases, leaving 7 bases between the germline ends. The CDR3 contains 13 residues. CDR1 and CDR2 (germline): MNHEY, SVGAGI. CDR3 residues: CASSYTGNNEQFF. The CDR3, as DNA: TGTGCCAGCAGTTACACAGGGAACAATGAGCAGTTCTTC.

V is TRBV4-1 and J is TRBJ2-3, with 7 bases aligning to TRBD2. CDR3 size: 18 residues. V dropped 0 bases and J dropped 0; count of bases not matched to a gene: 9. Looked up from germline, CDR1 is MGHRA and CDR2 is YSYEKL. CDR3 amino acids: CASSQEPRGSGSTDTQYF. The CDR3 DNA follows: TGCGCCAGCAGCCAAGAGCCCCGGGGTAGCGGGAGCACAGATACGCAGTATTTT.

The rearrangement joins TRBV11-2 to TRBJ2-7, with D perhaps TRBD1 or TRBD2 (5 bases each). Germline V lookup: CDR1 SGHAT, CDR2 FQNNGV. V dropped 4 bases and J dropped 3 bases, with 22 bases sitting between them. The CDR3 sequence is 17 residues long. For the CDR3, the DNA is TGTGCCAGCAGCTCCGCTCGGGGAGCCAAACAGGACTACGAGCAGTACTTC. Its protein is CASSSARGAKQDYEQYF.

For the CDR3, the DNA is TGTGCCACCGGAACAATGGAGGCCGGGGAGCTGTTTTTT. Its protein is CATGTMEAGELFF. The chain joins TRBV6-6 to TRBJ2-2, with a tentative D call TRBD2 (5 bases). CDR1 and CDR2 from the germline V gene are MNHNY and SVGAGI (reference sequence). The CDR3 runs 13 residues. The ends were cut back, 10 bases at V and 6 bases at J, with 15 bases in the middle.

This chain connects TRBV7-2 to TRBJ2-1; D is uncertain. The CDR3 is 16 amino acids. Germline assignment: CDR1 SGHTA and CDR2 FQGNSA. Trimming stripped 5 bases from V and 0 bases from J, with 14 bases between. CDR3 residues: CASSPEVRISYNEQFF. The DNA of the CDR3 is TGTGCCAGCAGCCCAGAGGTCCGGATCTCCTACAATGAGCAGTTCTTC.

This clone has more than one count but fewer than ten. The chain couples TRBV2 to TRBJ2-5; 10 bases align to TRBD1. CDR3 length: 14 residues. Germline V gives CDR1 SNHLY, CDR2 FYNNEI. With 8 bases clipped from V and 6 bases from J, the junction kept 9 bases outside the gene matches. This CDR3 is CASCRDRGRQTQYF. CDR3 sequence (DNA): TGTGCCAGCTGCCGGGACAGGGGAAGGCAGACCCAGTACTTC.

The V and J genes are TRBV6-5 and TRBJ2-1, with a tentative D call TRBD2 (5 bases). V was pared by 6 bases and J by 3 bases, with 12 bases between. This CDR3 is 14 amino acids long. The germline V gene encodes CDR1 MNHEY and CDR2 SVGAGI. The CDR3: CASRAAGLYNEQFF. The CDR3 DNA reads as TGTGCCAGCAGGGCGGCCGGACTCTACAATGAGCAGTTCTTC.

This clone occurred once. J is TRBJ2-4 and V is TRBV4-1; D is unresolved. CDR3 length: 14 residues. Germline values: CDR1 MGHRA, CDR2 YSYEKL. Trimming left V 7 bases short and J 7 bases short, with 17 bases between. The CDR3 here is CASTSYPIRNIQYF. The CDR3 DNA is TGCGCCAGCACCTCCTACCCGATCAGGAACATTCAGTACTTC.